Presented here are 14 T cell receptor beta chains from one specimen sequenced in a study of blood T cell repertoires in COVID-19. Generated by immunoSEQ multiplex PCR, the TCRdb table keeps only in-frame clones and is missing some. The sample includes approximately 530,000 clones, about 89% of them seen just once. Sequenced input: peripheral blood. The receptors originated from a woman aged 45-65 years with COVID-19, enrolled during active disease.

The chain has TRBV14 and TRBJ2-1; D ambiguous. Trimming stripped 1 base from V and 5 bases from J, with 9 bases between. The CDR3 contains 14 residues. Germline V gives CDR1 SGHDN, CDR2 FVKESK. In DNA, the CDR3 is TGTGCCAGCAGCCAAGCCTCCGTTGACAATGAGCAGTTCTTC. Translating gives CASSQASVDNEQFF.

Points on this clone: Other nucleotide sequences from this sample produce the same CDR3. The V and J genes are TRBV30 and TRBJ2-2; D is unclear. V lost 2 bases and J lost 6, with 7 bases in between. The CDR3 has 12 amino acids. Germline V gene sequence: CDR1 GTSNPN, CDR2 SVGIG (reference sequence). The CDR3 DNA reads as TGTGCCTGGAGTATAGGAGCCGGGGAGCTGTTTTTT. Its translation is CAWSIGAGELFF.

V is TRBV24-1 and J is TRBJ1-4; unclear D gene. CDR3 length equals 12 residues. Trimming removed 5 bases at V and 6 bases at J, with 6 bases between. CDR1 is KGHDR and CDR2 is SFDVKD in the germline V gene. CDR3 coding DNA: TGTGCCACCAGTGCCTCGGATGAAAAACTGTTTTTT. Residues: CATSASDEKLFF.

The chain is built from TRBV7-2 and TRBJ2-3, with a tentative D call TRBD1 (5 bases). Per the germline V gene, CDR1 is SGHTA and CDR2 is FQGNSA. The CDR3 loop spans 11 amino acids. V lost 10 bases and J 3 bases, leaving 8 bases between the germline ends. DNA of the CDR3: TGTGCCACAAAGGGGACAGATACGCAGTATTTT. Encoded protein: CATKGTDTQYF.

The CDR3 nucleotides read TGTGCCAGCAGCTCTCTGGGACAGACTAACAGGGGGCAGTTCTTC. Its translation: CASSSLGQTNRGQFF. The chain employs TRBV28 and TRBJ2-1; 7 nucleotides agree with TRBD1. The germline gives CDR1 MDHEN, CDR2 SYDVKM. The ends lost 6 bases at V and 12 bases at J; junction bases unmatched: 17. This CDR3 spans 15 amino acids.

The chain has TRBV11-2 and TRBJ2-4, with a tentative D call TRBD1 (6 bases). The CDR3 covers 16 residues. From germline, CDR1 is SGHAT and CDR2 FQNNGV. The ends were cut back, 5 bases at V and 0 bases at J, with 14 bases in the middle. CDR3 region: CASSLTGLRAKNIQYF. The CDR3 nucleotides are TGTGCCAGCAGCCTCACAGGGCTTAGAGCCAAAAACATTCAGTACTTC.

This clone was recorded only once. The chain carries TRBV15 and TRBJ1-4; TRBD1 matches at 9 bases. The germline V gene encodes CDR1 LNHNV and CDR2 YYDKDF (reference sequence). With V trimmed by 4 bases and J by 10 bases, 7 bases remained unmatched. This CDR3 comprises 14 residues. The CDR3 DNA follows: TGTGCCACCAGCATTGACAGGGGGGCTGGAAAACTGTTTTTT. Translation: CATSIDRGAGKLFF.

This clone came up a few times. The CDR3 DNA follows: TGTGCCAGCAGCTTACAGGGTGGCGAGGGCTACACCTTC. It codes for CASSLQGGEGYTF. V usage is TRBV5-4 and J usage is TRBJ1-2; D is perhaps TRBD1 (6 bases). Trimming removed 2 bases from V and 8 bases from J, with 13 bases in between. Germline V lookup: CDR1 SGHNT, CDR2 YYREEE (reference sequence). The CDR3 extends over 13 amino acids.

This clone was observed a handful of times. The V and J genes are TRBV7-8 and TRBJ1-2, with D perhaps matching TRBD1 (5 bases). Germline loops: CDR1 SGHVS, CDR2 FQNEAQ. Trimming shortened V by 0 bases and J by 7 bases, and 18 bases separated the two germline ends. The CDR3 length is 16 residues. CDR3 protein: CASSLAAGVGFSGYTF. The DNA of the CDR3 is TGTGCCAGCAGCTTAGCAGCGGGGGTGGGCTTTAGTGGCTACACCTTC.

This rearrangement joins TRBV5-1 to TRBJ2-5; TRBD1 matches 10 bases. Trimming took 4 bases from V and 3 from J; bases not matched to a gene: 3. The CDR3 is made up of 14 amino acids. Germline assignment: CDR1 SGHRS and CDR2 YFSETQ. The CDR3 loop reads CASSPGTGEETQYF. Here the CDR3 DNA reads TGCGCCAGCAGCCCCGGGACAGGGGAAGAGACCCAGTACTTC.

The chain recombines TRBV11-2 with TRBJ1-1; the match to TRBD1 covers 10 bases. In germline, CDR1 is SGHAT, CDR2 FQNNGV. V shed 1 base, J shed 0 bases, and the junction held 2 bases outside the gene matches. The CDR3 has 16 amino acids. DNA for the CDR3: TGTGCCAGCAGCTTAGGAGGACAGGGGGTGAACACTGAAGCTTTCTTT. Translated: CASSLGGQGVNTEAFF.

J is TRBJ1-3 and V is TRBV12-3 or TRBV12-4; weak D call: TRBD1 (6 bases). The CDR3 is 13 residues long. V was pared by 5 bases and J by 4 bases, with 9 bases between. DNA for the CDR3: TGTGCCAGCAGTACAGGGCCCGGAAACACCATATATTTT. This encodes CASSTGPGNTIYF.

The chain uses TRBV6-2 or TRBV6-3 and TRBJ1-1; TRBD1 is a possible D gene (6 bases). V shed 5 bases and J shed 8 bases, with 15 bases lying between them. Germline CDR1 is MNHEY and CDR2 is SVGEGT. The CDR3 has 13 residues. CDR3 residues: CASSPNQGIEAFF. CDR3 in DNA: TGTGCCAGCAGTCCCAACCAGGGGATAGAAGCTTTCTTT.

J is TRBJ1-2 and V is TRBV19; tentatively, D is TRBD1 (6 bases). In germline, CDR1 is LNHDA, CDR2 SQIVND (reference sequence). CDR3 length: 13 amino acids. V lost 0 bases, J lost 7 bases, and 9 bases lay in between. The CDR3 coding sequence is TGTGCCAGTAGTATAGAGGGGGCGTTTGGCTACACCTTC. It specifies CASSIEGAFGYTF.